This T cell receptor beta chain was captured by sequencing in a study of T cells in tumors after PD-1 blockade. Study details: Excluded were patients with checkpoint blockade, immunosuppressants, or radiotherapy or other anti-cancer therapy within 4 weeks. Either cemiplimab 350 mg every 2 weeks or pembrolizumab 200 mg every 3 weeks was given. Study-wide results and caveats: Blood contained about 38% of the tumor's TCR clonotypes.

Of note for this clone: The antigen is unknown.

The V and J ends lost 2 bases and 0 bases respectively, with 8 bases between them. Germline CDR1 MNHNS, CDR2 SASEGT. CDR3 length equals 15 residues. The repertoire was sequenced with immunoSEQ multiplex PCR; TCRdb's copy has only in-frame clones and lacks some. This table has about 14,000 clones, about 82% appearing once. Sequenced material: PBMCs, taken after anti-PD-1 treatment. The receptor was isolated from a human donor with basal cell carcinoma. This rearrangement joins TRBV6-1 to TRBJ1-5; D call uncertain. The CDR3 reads CASSEMAVSNQPQHF. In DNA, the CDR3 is TGTGCCAGCAGTGAAATGGCAGTTAGCAATCAGCCCCAGCATTTT.